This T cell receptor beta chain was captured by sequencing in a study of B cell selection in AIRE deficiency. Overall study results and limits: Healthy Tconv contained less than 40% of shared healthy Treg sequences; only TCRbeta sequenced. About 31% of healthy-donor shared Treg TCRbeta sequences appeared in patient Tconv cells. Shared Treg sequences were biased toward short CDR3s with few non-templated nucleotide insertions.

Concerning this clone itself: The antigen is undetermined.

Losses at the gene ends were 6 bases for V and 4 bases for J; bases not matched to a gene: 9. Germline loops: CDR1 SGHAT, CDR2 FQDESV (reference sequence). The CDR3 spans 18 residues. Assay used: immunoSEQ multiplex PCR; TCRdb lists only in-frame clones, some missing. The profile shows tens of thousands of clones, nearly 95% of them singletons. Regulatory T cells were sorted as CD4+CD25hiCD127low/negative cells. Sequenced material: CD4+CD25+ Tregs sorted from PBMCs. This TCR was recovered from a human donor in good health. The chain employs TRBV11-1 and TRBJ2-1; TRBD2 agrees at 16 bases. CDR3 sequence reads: CASRGGLAGGDLYNEQFF. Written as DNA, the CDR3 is TGTGCCAGCAGGGGGGGACTAGCGGGAGGGGATTTATACAATGAGCAGTTCTTC.